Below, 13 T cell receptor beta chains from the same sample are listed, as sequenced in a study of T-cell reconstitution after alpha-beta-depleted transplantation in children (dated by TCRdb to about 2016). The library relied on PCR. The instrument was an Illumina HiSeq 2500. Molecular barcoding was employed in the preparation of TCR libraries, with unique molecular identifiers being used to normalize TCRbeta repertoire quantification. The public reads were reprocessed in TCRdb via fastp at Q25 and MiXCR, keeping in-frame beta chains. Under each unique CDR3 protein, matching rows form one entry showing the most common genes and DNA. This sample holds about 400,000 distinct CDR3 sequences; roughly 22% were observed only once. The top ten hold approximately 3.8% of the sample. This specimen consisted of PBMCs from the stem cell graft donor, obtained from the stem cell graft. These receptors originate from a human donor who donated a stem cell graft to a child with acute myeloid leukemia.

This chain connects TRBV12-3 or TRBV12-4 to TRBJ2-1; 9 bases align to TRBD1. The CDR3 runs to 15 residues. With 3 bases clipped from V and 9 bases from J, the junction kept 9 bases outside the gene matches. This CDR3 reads CASSFRTGVIGEQFF. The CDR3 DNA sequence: TGTGCCAGCAGTTTCCGGACAGGGGTTATAGGTGAGCAGTTCTTC.

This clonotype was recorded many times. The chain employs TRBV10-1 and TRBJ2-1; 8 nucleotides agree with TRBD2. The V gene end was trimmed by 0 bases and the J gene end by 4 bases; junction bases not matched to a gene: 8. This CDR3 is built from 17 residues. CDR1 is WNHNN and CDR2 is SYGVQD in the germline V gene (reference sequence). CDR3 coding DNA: TGCGCCAGCAGTGAGTCGGCGGCGGGAGGCCCTTACAATGAGCAGTTCTTC. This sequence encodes CASSESAAGGPYNEQFF.

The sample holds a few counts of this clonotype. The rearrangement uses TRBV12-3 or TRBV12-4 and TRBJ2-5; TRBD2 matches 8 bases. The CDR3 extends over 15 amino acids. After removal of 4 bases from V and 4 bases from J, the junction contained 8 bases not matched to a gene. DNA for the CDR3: TGTGCCAGCAGTTCTCAAGCGGGAGTTATAGAGACCCAGTACTTC. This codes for CASSSQAGVIETQYF.

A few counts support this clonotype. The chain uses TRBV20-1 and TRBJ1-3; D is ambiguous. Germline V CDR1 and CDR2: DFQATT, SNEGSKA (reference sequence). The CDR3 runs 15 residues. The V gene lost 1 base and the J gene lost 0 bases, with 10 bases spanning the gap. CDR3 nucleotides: TGCAGTGCTAGAGTTCCGGGCCGCTCTGGAAACACCATATATTTT. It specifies CSARVPGRSGNTIYF.

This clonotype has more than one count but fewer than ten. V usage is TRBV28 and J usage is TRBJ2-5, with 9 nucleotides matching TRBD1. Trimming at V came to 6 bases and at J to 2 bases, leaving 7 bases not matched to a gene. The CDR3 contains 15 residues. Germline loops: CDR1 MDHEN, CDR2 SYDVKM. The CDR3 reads CASRLTGGTQETQYF. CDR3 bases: TGTGCCAGCAGGTTGACAGGGGGAACACAAGAGACCCAGTACTTC.

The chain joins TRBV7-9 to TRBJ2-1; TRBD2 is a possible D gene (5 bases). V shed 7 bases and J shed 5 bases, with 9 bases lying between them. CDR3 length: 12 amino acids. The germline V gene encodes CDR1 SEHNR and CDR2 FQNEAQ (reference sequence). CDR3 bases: TGTGCCAGCACCCCGGGGAACAATGAGCAGTTCTTC. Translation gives CASTPGNNEQFF.

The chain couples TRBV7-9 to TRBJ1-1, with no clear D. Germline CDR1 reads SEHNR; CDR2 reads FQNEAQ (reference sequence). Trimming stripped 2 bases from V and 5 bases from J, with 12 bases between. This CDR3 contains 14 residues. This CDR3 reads CASSLPRGETEAFF. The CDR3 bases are TGTGCCAGCAGCTTACCGCGGGGAGAAACTGAAGCTTTCTTT.

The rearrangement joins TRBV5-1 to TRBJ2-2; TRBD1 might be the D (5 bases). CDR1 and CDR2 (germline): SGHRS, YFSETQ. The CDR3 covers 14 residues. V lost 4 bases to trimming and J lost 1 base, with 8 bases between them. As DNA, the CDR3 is TGCGCCAGCAGCACTGACAGGAACACCGGGGAGCTGTTTTTT. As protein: CASSTDRNTGELFF.

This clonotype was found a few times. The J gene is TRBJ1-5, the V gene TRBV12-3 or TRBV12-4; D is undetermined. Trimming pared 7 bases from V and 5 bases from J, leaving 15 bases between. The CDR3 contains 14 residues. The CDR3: CASTTTGMDQPQHF. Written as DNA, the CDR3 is TGTGCCAGCACAACGACCGGGATGGATCAGCCCCAGCATTTT.

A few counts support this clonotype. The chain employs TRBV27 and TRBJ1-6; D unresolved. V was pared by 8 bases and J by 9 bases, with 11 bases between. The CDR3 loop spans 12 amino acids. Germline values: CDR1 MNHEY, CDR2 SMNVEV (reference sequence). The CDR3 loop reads CASSRGGSPLHF. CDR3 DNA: TGTGCCAGCTCCCGGGGAGGTTCACCCCTCCACTTT.

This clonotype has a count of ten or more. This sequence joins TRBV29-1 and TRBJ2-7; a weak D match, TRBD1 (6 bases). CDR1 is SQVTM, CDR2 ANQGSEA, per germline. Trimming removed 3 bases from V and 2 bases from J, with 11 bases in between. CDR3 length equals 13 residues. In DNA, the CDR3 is TGCAGCGTTGAGGGGGCGGCAACCTACGAGCAGTACTTC. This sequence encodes CSVEGAATYEQYF.

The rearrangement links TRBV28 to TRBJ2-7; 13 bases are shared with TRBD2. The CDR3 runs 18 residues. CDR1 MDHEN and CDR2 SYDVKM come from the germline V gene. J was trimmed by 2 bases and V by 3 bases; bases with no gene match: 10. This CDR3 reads CASSFKLAGGHITYEQYF. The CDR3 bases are TGTGCCAGCAGTTTCAAACTAGCGGGAGGGCACATTACCTACGAGCAGTACTTC.

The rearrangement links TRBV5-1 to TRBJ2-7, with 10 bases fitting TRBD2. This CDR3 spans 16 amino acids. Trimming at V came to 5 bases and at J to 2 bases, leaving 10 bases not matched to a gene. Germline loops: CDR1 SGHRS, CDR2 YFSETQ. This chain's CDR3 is CASSLPQLAGPYEQYF. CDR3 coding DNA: TGCGCCAGCAGTCTCCCACAACTAGCGGGACCCTACGAGCAGTACTTC.